The 17 T cell receptor beta chains below were found in one sample sequenced in a study of STAT3 mutations in large granular lymphocyte leukemia. Study findings and constraints: At least one immunodominant TCR beta clonotype appeared in every T-cell large granular lymphocyte leukemia patient.

Clones were sequenced by immunoSEQ multiplex PCR, and TCRdb holds only the in-frame ones, with some missing. The sample records around 12,000 clones, over 70% being singletons. No antigen is known for these receptors. The sample taken for sequencing was peripheral blood mononuclear cells. Receptor source: a man aged 55-75 years with T-cell large granular lymphocyte leukemia. Some clones in this sample may be carry-over from other donors' samples.

The chain joins TRBV18 to TRBJ1-4; 10 bases match TRBD1. This CDR3 contains 16 residues. The germline CDR1 and CDR2 sequences are KGHSH and LQKENI. Losses at the gene ends were 2 bases for V and 7 bases for J; bases not matched to a gene: 7. The CDR3 protein is CASSPGQGGRGEKLFF. In DNA, the CDR3 is TGTGCCAGCTCACCAGGACAGGGGGGACGTGGTGAAAAACTGTTTTTT.

This chain connects TRBV11-2 to TRBJ1-6; no reliable D call. This CDR3 has 15 residues. Germline V lookup: CDR1 SGHAT, CDR2 FQNNGV. Trimming took 2 bases from V and 14 from J, leaving 19 bases between them. The CDR3, as DNA: TGTGCCAGCAGCTTATTGGGCACGGGCGGAACGGCCCTCCACTTT. It codes for CASSLLGTGGTALHF. Variable domain in full (rest from reference TRBV11-2 and TRBJ1-6): EAGVAQSPRYKIIEKRQSVAFWCNPISGHATLYWYQQILGQGPKLLIQFQNNGVVDDSQLPKDRFSAERLKGVDSTLKIQPAKLEDSAVYLCASSLLGTGGTALHFGNGTRLTVT.

This clone has just a few counts. V gene TRBV5-8 combines with J gene TRBJ1-5; D gene uncertain. Germline V CDR1 and CDR2: SGHTS, YDEGEE. The ends were cut back, 5 bases at V and 1 base at J, with 10 bases in the middle. The length of the CDR3 is 14 residues. This CDR3 reads CASRAVDSNQPQHF. The DNA for the CDR3 is TGTGCCAGCAGAGCGGTGGACAGCAATCAGCCCCAGCATTTT. The variable domain in full, with the rest retrieved from reference TRBV5-8 and TRBJ1-5, is EAGVTQSPTHLIKTRGQQATLRCSPISGHTSVYWYQQALGLGLQFLLWYDEGEERNRGNFPPRFSGRQFPNYSSELNVNALELEDSALYLCASRAVDSNQPQHFGDGTRLSIL.

The chain is built from TRBV2 and TRBJ2-5, with D perhaps assigned TRBD1 or TRBD2 (6 bases each). CDR3 size: 14 residues. Trimming took 8 bases from V and 0 from J, leaving 13 bases between them. Germline CDR1 is SNHLY and CDR2 is FYNNEI. The CDR3 reads CASLMGGDQETQYF. CDR3 DNA: TGTGCCAGCCTAATGGGGGGCGACCAAGAGACCCAGTACTTC.

The V call is TRBV27, the J call TRBJ2-7, with a possible D match to TRBD2 (6 bases). Trimming pared 3 bases from V and 5 bases from J, leaving 11 bases between. The germline V gene encodes CDR1 MNHEY and CDR2 SMNVEV (reference sequence). The CDR3 consists of 13 residues. Written as DNA, the CDR3 is TGTGCCAGCAGTTTCGGGGGAGCGGACGAGCAGTACTTC. Translating gives CASSFGGADEQYF.

This clone was seen a single time. The V call is TRBV28, the J call TRBJ2-5; D remains unclear. V shed 8 bases and J shed 4 bases, with 8 bases lying between them. CDR3 length equals 11 residues. Germline V gene lookup returns CDR1 MDHEN and CDR2 SYDVKM. The CDR3 reads CASVLRETQYF. DNA of the CDR3: TGTGCCAGCGTACTACGAGAGACCCAGTACTTC.

The V and J genes are TRBV7-9 and TRBJ2-1; TRBD1 matches 9 bases. The germline gives CDR1 SEHNR, CDR2 FQNEAQ (reference sequence). This CDR3 is 15 amino acids long. J was trimmed by 4 bases and V by 4 bases; bases with no gene match: 5. The CDR3 DNA reads as TGTGCCAGCAGCTCGGGACAGGGAATGTACAATGAGCAGTTCTTC. Translated, it gives CASSSGQGMYNEQFF.

The chain joins TRBV19 to TRBJ2-3, with 9 bases fitting TRBD2. The CDR3 has 15 residues. In germline, CDR1 is LNHDA, CDR2 SQIVND (reference sequence). V shed 3 bases and J 1 base; nucleotides not matched to a gene: 2. The CDR3 nucleotides are TGTGCCAGTAGTATCGTAGCGGGGGGCACAGATACGCAGTATTTT. Protein product: CASSIVAGGTDTQYF.

The chain joins TRBV5-1 to TRBJ2-3; no firm D call. The germline V gene encodes CDR1 SGHRS and CDR2 YFSETQ. The ends were cut back, 7 bases at V and 2 bases at J, with 8 bases in the middle. This CDR3 is 12 amino acids long. This CDR3 is CASQYDTDTQYF. The CDR3 bases are TGCGCCAGCCAGTATGACACAGATACGCAGTATTTT.

V usage is TRBV18 and J usage is TRBJ1-6; D is possibly TRBD1 (6 bases). Per germline, CDR1 KGHSH and CDR2 LQKENI. This CDR3 is built from 13 residues. The germline V and J ends were trimmed by 8 bases and 7 bases, with 12 bases remaining between them. The CDR3 DNA reads TGTGCCAGCCGACCAGGGGAGAATTCACCCCTCCACTTT. As protein: CASRPGENSPLHF. Full variable domain (remainder filled in from reference TRBV18 and TRBJ1-6): NAGVMQNPRHLVRRRGQEARLRCSPMKGHSHVYWYRQLPEEGLKFMVYLQKENIIDESGMPKERFSAEFPKEGPSILRIQQVVRGDSAAYFCASRPGENSPLHFGNGTRLTVT.

V usage is TRBV15 and J usage is TRBJ1-5; D ambiguous. There are 15 residues in the CDR3. Trimming removed 0 bases from V and 5 bases from J, with 11 bases in between. The germline gives CDR1 LNHNV, CDR2 YYDKDF (reference sequence). Here the CDR3 reads CATSRDLEGHQPQHF. The CDR3 DNA reads TGTGCCACCAGCAGAGATTTGGAAGGGCATCAGCCCCAGCATTTT. The full variable domain, rest sourced from reference TRBV15 and TRBJ1-5, is DAMVIQNPRYQVTQFGKPVTLSCSQTLNHNVMYWYQQKSSQAPKLLFHYYDKDFNNEADTPDNFQSRRPNTSFCFLDIRSPGLGDTAMYLCATSRDLEGHQPQHFGDGTRLSIL.

This clone was observed a handful of times. CDR3 amino acids: CASSLGAAQYF. The CDR3 DNA sequence: TGTGCCAGCAGCTTAGGTGCGGCCCAGTACTTC. The V and J genes are TRBV7-3 and TRBJ2-5; no clear D. Trimming shortened V by 2 bases and J by 9 bases, and 7 bases separated the two germline ends. This CDR3 has 11 amino acids. Germline-derived CDR1 and CDR2 are SGHTA and FQGTGA. The variable domain in full, with the rest retrieved from reference TRBV7-3 and TRBJ2-5, is GAGVSQTPSNKVTEKGKYVELRCDPISGHTALYWYRQSLGQGPEFLIYFQGTGAADDSGLPNDRFFAVRPEGSVSTLKIQRTERGDSAVYLCASSLGAAQYFGPGTRLLVL.

The V call is TRBV27, the J call TRBJ2-1, with D uncertain. The germline CDR1 and CDR2 sequences are MNHEY and SMNVEV (reference sequence). Trimming removed 6 bases from V and 7 bases from J, with 16 bases in between. CDR3 length equals 14 residues. CDR3 in amino acids: CASSFTRSGNEQFF. The CDR3 nucleotides read TGTGCCAGCAGCTTTACACGCTCCGGGAATGAGCAGTTCTTC.

The chain combines TRBV27 with TRBJ2-1; D ambiguous. V was trimmed by 7 bases and J by 0 bases, leaving 10 bases between them. CDR1 and CDR2 (germline): MNHEY, SMNVEV (reference sequence). The CDR3 consists of 14 residues. The CDR3 DNA is TGTGCCAGCACCCCCCCAAACTCCTACAATGAGCAGTTCTTC. Amino acids: CASTPPNSYNEQFF.

This sequence joins TRBV10-3 and TRBJ1-1; D ambiguous. CDR1 is ENHRY and CDR2 is SYGVKD in the germline V gene. V was clipped by 11 bases and J by 1 base, with 14 bases between them. The CDR3 is made up of 13 amino acids. CDR3 DNA sequence: TGTGCCGTAGCCGCGAGGGAGAACACTGAAGCTTTCTTT. Its translation: CAVAARENTEAFF.

The rearrangement links TRBV27 to TRBJ2-3; D is uncertain. The germline V gene encodes CDR1 MNHEY and CDR2 SMNVEV (reference sequence). The V gene lost 6 bases and the J gene lost 1 base, with 8 bases spanning the gap. The CDR3 has 13 amino acids. CDR3 amino acids: CASSGHGTDTQYF. CDR3 nucleotides: TGTGCCAGCAGCGGGCACGGCACAGATACGCAGTATTTT.

The sample holds a few counts of this clone. The rearrangement joins TRBV27 to TRBJ2-5, with 7 bases that match TRBD1. The J call could be wrong; TRBJ2-7 is a better fit for the DNA end. Germline CDR1 reads MNHEY; CDR2 reads SMNVEV (reference sequence). The CDR3 is 14 amino acids. This CDR3 is CASSGQDSSYEQYF. The DNA for the CDR3 is TGTGCCAGCAGTGGACAGGATTCTTCCTACGAGCAGTACTTC.